One sample yielded the 31 T cell receptor beta chains listed below, sequenced in a study of blood T cell repertoires in COVID-19. Produced via immunoSEQ multiplex PCR; TCRdb's table is partial and in-frame only. The sample records some 250,000 clones, around 90% being singletons. The sequenced sample was peripheral blood. These receptors originate from a human donor in a cohort sampled during active COVID-19.

This clone was observed a single time. This rearrangement joins TRBV7-8 to TRBJ2-3, with TRBD2 matching 8 bases. Trimming cost V 1 base and J 0 bases; bases outside gene matches: 3. Germline CDR1 SGHVS, CDR2 FQNEAQ. The CDR3 extends over 16 amino acids. CDR3 DNA sequence: TGTGCCAGCAGCTTAGAGGCTAGCGGGAGCACAGATACGCAGTATTTT. This gives the protein CASSLEASGSTDTQYF.

The J gene is TRBJ2-7, the V gene TRBV5-8; 7 nucleotides align to TRBD1. Looked up from germline, CDR1 is SGHTS and CDR2 is YDEGEE. The CDR3 runs 16 residues. Losses at the gene ends were 0 bases for V and 1 base for J; bases not matched to a gene: 7. CDR3 loop: CASSLVQGWGSYEQYF. In DNA, the CDR3 is TGTGCCAGCAGCTTGGTACAGGGGTGGGGATCCTACGAGCAGTACTTC.

This chain links TRBV6-2 or TRBV6-3 with TRBJ2-1; 16 positions agree with TRBD2. From germline, CDR1 is MNHEY and CDR2 SVGEGT. V trimming: 4 bases; J trimming: 9 bases; junction bases outside the gene matches: 6. There are 16 residues in the CDR3. The CDR3 here is CASSFDGTSGRGEQFF. CDR3 sequence (DNA): TGTGCCAGCAGTTTCGACGGGACTAGCGGGAGGGGTGAGCAGTTCTTC.

J is TRBJ2-3 and V is TRBV12-3 or TRBV12-4; D gene ambiguous. The CDR3 length is 13 residues. With 1 base removed from V and 3 bases from J, the gap between germline ends came to 5 bases. The CDR3 is CASSLERTDTQYF. CDR3 in DNA: TGTGCCAGCAGTTTAGAACGGACAGATACGCAGTATTTT.

Only one count was recorded for this clone. This chain connects TRBV9 to TRBJ2-1, with 7 bases that match TRBD2. Trimming took 7 bases from V and 4 from J; bases not matched to a gene: 11. The CDR3 extends over 15 amino acids. The V gene's germline CDR1 is SGDLS and CDR2 YYNGEE. DNA for the CDR3: TGTGCCAGCGCCCCCGGGACTACGCGATACAATGAGCAGTTCTTC. It specifies CASAPGTTRYNEQFF.

This rearrangement joins TRBV10-3 to TRBJ1-4; 9 bases match TRBD1. The CDR3 extends over 20 amino acids. The V gene end was trimmed by 4 bases and the J gene end by 0 bases; junction bases not matched to a gene: 15. Germline CDR1 and CDR2: ENHRY and SYGVKD. The CDR3 region has the DNA TGTGCCATCAGTGCCAAGTACCCGGGACAGGGTTATACAACTAATGAAAAACTGTTTTTT. As protein: CAISAKYPGQGYTTNEKLFF.

The chain links TRBV3-1 (or the pseudogene TRBV3-2) to TRBJ1-2; 10 positions match TRBD1. The germline V gene encodes CDR1 LGHDT and CDR2 YNNKEL (reference sequence). The CDR3 runs 12 residues. V lost 8 bases to trimming and J lost 3 bases; unmatched junction nucleotides: 0. The CDR3: CASGQGDYGYTF. As DNA, the CDR3 is TGTGCCAGCGGACAGGGGGACTATGGCTACACCTTC.

This chain uses TRBV28 with TRBJ2-3, with D perhaps TRBD2 (5 bases). Germline CDR1 MDHEN, CDR2 SYDVKM. The CDR3 has 14 amino acids. V was cut by 11 bases and J by 5 bases, with 20 bases left in between. The CDR3 region has the DNA TGTGCCGTCGCCCCCTGGACTCCAAAAGATACGCAGTATTTT. Amino acid sequence: CAVAPWTPKDTQYF.

The chain joins TRBV10-3 to TRBJ2-1, with 12 bases identical to TRBD2. V was clipped by 10 bases and J by 6 bases; unmatched bases: 7. Looked up from germline, CDR1 is ENHRY and CDR2 is SYGVKD. This CDR3 spans 14 amino acids. CDR3 sequence reads: CATGLAGKGNEQFF. Here the CDR3 DNA reads TGTGCCACTGGACTAGCGGGGAAGGGCAATGAGCAGTTCTTC.

V gene TRBV28 combines with J gene TRBJ2-7; 9 positions agree with TRBD1. Per the germline V gene, CDR1 is MDHEN and CDR2 is SYDVKM. The CDR3 sequence is 17 residues long. V lost 6 bases to trimming and J lost 5 bases; unmatched junction nucleotides: 17. CDR3 sequence: CASRGNRGRKTTHEQYF. The CDR3 DNA sequence: TGTGCCAGCAGGGGGAACAGGGGGCGCAAAACGACCCACGAGCAGTACTTC.

This rearrangement joins TRBV7-2 to TRBJ2-7, with D perhaps matching TRBD1 (6 bases). V gave up 7 bases and J gave up 2 bases, with 15 bases separating them. The germline V gene encodes CDR1 SGHTA and CDR2 FQGNSA. This CDR3 is 14 amino acids long. CDR3 DNA sequence: TGTGCCAGCACCCATAGTGGGGGCCCCTACGAGCAGTACTTC. Amino acid sequence: CASTHSGGPYEQYF.

The rearrangement links TRBV13 to TRBJ2-5, with 12 bases fitting TRBD2. The CDR3 is made up of 17 amino acids. The germline CDR1 and CDR2 sequences are PRHDT and FYEKMQ (reference sequence). After removal of 5 bases from V and 4 bases from J, the junction contained 11 bases not matched to a gene. The CDR3 spells CASSHSGLAGFGETQYF. DNA of the CDR3: TGTGCCAGCAGCCACAGCGGACTAGCGGGGTTCGGAGAGACCCAGTACTTC.

The V gene is TRBV14, the J gene TRBJ2-2; D remains ambiguous. CDR1 SGHDN and CDR2 FVKESK come from the germline V gene. The length of the CDR3 is 13 residues. Trimming took 0 bases from V and 7 from J, leaving 6 bases between them. DNA for the CDR3: TGTGCCAGCAGCCAAGATTCCCTCGGGGAGCTGTTTTTT. It encodes CASSQDSLGELFF.

The chain joins TRBV4-3 to TRBJ1-1; D not resolved. CDR3 length: 12 residues. The germline V and J ends were trimmed by 4 bases and 1 base, with 4 bases remaining between them. Germline V gene data show CDR1 as LGHNA and CDR2 as YSLEER. The CDR3 DNA is TGCGCCAGCAGCCGCAGGAACACTGAAGCTTTCTTT. It yields the protein CASSRRNTEAFF.

V is TRBV12-5 and J is TRBJ2-1; 9 bases align to TRBD2. V shed 2 bases and J 8 bases; nucleotides not matched to a gene: 4. There are 14 residues in the CDR3. Germline V gene lookup returns CDR1 LGHNT and CDR2 FRNRAP. CDR3 residues: CASGLSSGSDEQFF. DNA of the CDR3: TGTGCTAGTGGTTTGAGTAGCGGGAGTGATGAGCAGTTCTTC.

This chain's CDR3 is CASTRGLARGDNEQFF. CDR3 nucleotides: TGTGCCAGTACCCGGGGACTAGCCAGGGGGGACAATGAGCAGTTCTTC. The chain combines TRBV19 with TRBJ2-1, with TRBD2 identical over 9 bases. The CDR3 loop spans 16 amino acids. CDR1 is LNHDA, CDR2 SQIVND, per germline (reference sequence). The J segment lost 5 bases and the V segment lost 7 bases, leaving 12 bases of the junction unmatched.

V gene TRBV2 combines with J gene TRBJ2-7; the D gene is possibly TRBD2 (7 bases). Trimming took 7 bases from V and 2 from J, leaving 18 bases between them. The CDR3 contains 15 residues. Germline CDR1 reads SNHLY; CDR2 reads FYNNEI. The CDR3 nucleotides are TGTGCCAGCAACCTAGCGGCAGGGGAGGCCTACGAGCAGTACTTC. It specifies CASNLAAGEAYEQYF.

This clone was found a few times. The V and J genes are TRBV2 and TRBJ1-5, with unresolved D. The CDR3 contains 12 residues. Germline V CDR1 and CDR2: SNHLY, FYNNEI. V was cut by 6 bases and J by 10 bases, with 13 bases left in between. CDR3 sequence reads: CASRSTNLPQHF. The CDR3 DNA is TGTGCCAGCAGGTCGACAAACCTTCCCCAGCATTTT.

As DNA, the CDR3 is TGCGCCAGCAGCCAAGAGGCTAGCGGGGGGCCTAAAAACATTCAGTACTTC. Translated, it gives CASSQEASGGPKNIQYF. V is TRBV4-3 and J is TRBJ2-4; 11 positions agree with TRBD2. Germline CDR1 reads LGHNA; CDR2 reads YSLEER. Trimming removed 0 bases from V and 4 bases from J; junction bases left unmatched: 5. CDR3 size: 17 residues.

The rearrangement joins TRBV5-1 to TRBJ2-7; possible D gene TRBD2, 5 bases. The CDR3 has 15 amino acids. Germline CDR1 SGHRS, CDR2 YFSETQ. Trimming stripped 0 bases from V and 3 bases from J, with 13 bases between. The CDR3 DNA reads TGCGCCAGCAGCTTGGGAGACCGAGGGTACTACGAGCAGTACTTC. Translating gives CASSLGDRGYYEQYF.

CDR3 in DNA: TGTGCCAGCAGCCCAAGGACAGGGGAGGCGGGAAAACTGTTTTTT. This gives the protein CASSPRTGEAGKLFF. The chain is built from TRBV7-9 and TRBJ1-4; TRBD1 agrees at 9 bases. The CDR3 consists of 15 residues. J lost 10 bases, V lost 5 bases, and 11 bases had no gene match. Germline V gene lookup returns CDR1 SEHNR and CDR2 FQNEAQ (reference sequence).

The chain carries TRBV5-4 and TRBJ2-1; 7 nucleotides agree with TRBD1. The junction had 7 bases not matched to a gene; V was cut back by 0 bases and J by 7 bases. The CDR3 consists of 15 residues. Germline CDR1 and CDR2: SGHNT and YYREEE (reference sequence). This chain's CDR3 is CASSLVVRGLNEQFF. In DNA form, the CDR3 reads TGTGCCAGCAGCTTGGTGGTCAGGGGGTTAAATGAGCAGTTCTTC.

On this clone itself: Germline is not matched at one junction end, which may reflect a read error. This rearrangement joins TRBV30 to TRBJ1-5, with 7 bases lining up with TRBD1. This CDR3 has 15 residues. In germline, CDR1 is GTSNPN, CDR2 SVGIG (reference sequence). The CDR3 loop reads CTWSVPYRGNQPQHF. In DNA form, the CDR3 reads TGTACCTGGAGTGTCCCCTACAGGGGAAATCAGCCCCAGCATTTT.

J is TRBJ2-7 and V is TRBV6-1; 8 nucleotides line up with TRBD1. Germline V gives CDR1 MNHNS, CDR2 SASEGT. This CDR3 comprises 15 residues. J lost 5 bases, V lost 2 bases, and 8 bases had no gene match. CDR3 in DNA: TGTGCCAGCAGTGAAAGCTTTGGACAGGGCCACGAGCAGTACTTC. It translates to CASSESFGQGHEQYF.

The gene calls are TRBV6-5 and TRBJ1-5, with D uncertain. Germline values: CDR1 MNHEY, CDR2 SVGAGI. Trimming stripped 4 bases from V and 2 bases from J, with 3 bases between. This CDR3 comprises 12 residues. CDR3 amino acids: CASSSGNQPQHF. In nucleotides, the CDR3 is TGTGCCAGCAGTTCCGGCAATCAGCCCCAGCATTTT.

The J gene is TRBJ1-6, the V gene TRBV7-2; D is perhaps TRBD1 (6 bases). V was trimmed by 1 base and J by 5 bases, leaving 9 bases between them. Germline CDR1 is SGHTA and CDR2 is FQGNSA. The CDR3 is 15 residues long. This CDR3 is CASSLVQGNNSPLHF. The CDR3 bases are TGTGCCAGCAGCTTAGTACAGGGTAATAATTCACCCCTCCACTTT.

The rearrangement joins TRBV5-4 to TRBJ2-7; 11 bases line up with TRBD2. This CDR3 region has 15 residues. J was trimmed by 6 bases and V by 4 bases; bases with no gene match: 9. CDR1 is SGHNT, CDR2 YYREEE, per germline (reference sequence). In DNA form, the CDR3 reads TGTGCCAGCAGCCTCGGGACTAGCGGCAGGGGCGAGCAGTACTTC. This gives the protein CASSLGTSGRGEQYF.

V gene TRBV12-5 combines with J gene TRBJ1-1; D is perhaps TRBD1 (6 bases). V lost 6 bases to trimming and J lost 2 bases, with 13 bases between them. This CDR3 is 14 amino acids long. The germline V gene has CDR1 LGHNT and CDR2 FRNRAP. The chain's CDR3 is CASGFTGTNTEAFF. CDR3 in DNA: TGTGCTAGTGGATTTACCGGGACAAACACTGAAGCTTTCTTT.

The chain combines TRBV19 with TRBJ2-7; D is uncertain. The germline V and J ends were trimmed by 1 base and 3 bases, with 13 bases remaining between them. This CDR3 contains 15 residues. Per germline, CDR1 LNHDA and CDR2 SQIVND (reference sequence). The CDR3 nucleotides are TGTGCCAGTAGTATAGTGCAGCACGACAACTACGAGCAGTACTTC. It translates to CASSIVQHDNYEQYF.

This clone was detected only once. The chain recombines TRBV9 with TRBJ2-7, with D tentatively TRBD2 (5 bases). The V end was cut by 0 bases, the J end by 7 bases, with 14 bases between. The CDR3 consists of 14 residues. Germline CDR1 is SGDLS and CDR2 is YYNGEE. This CDR3 is CASSVAGGNREQYF. The DNA for the CDR3 is TGTGCCAGCAGCGTAGCTGGAGGAAATCGGGAGCAGTACTTC.

This chain links TRBV5-1 with TRBJ2-7; the match to TRBD1 covers 8 bases. V trimming: 4 bases; J trimming: 3 bases; junction bases outside the gene matches: 6. CDR3 length: 14 residues. Germline V gives CDR1 SGHRS, CDR2 YFSETQ. The CDR3 nucleotides read TGCGCCAGCAGCGCAAATACAGGGGGCTACGAGCAGTACTTC. This encodes CASSANTGGYEQYF. The full variable domain, with the rest looked up from reference TRBV5-1 and TRBJ2-7, is KAGVTQTPRYLIKTRGQQVTLSCSPISGHRSVSWYQQTPGQGLQFLFEYFSETQRNKGNFPGRFSGRQFSNSRSEMNVSTLELGDSALYLCASSANTGGYEQYFGPGTRLTVT.